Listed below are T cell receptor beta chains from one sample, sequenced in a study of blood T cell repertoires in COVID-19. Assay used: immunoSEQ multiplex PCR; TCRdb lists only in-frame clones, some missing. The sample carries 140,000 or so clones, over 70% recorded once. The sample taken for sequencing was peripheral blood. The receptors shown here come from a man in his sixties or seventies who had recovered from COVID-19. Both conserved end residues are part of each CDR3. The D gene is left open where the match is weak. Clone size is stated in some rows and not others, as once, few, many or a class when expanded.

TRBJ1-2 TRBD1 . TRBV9 TGTGCCAGCAGCGTAGAACTCACTCGGACAGGGGTAGGCTACACCTTC CASSVELTRTGVGYTF
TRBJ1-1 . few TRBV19 TGTGCCAGTATTGCGCGCGAAGGGGCAATGAACACTGAAGCTTTCTTT CASIAREGAMNTEAFF
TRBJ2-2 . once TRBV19 TGTGCCAGTAGGAAGACGGAGAAAGCGAACACCGGGGAGCTGTTTTTT CASRKTEKANTGELFF
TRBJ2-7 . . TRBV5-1 TGCGCCAGCAGCTTGGAAGTCAGGGGCTACGAGCAGTACTTC CASSLEVRGYEQYF
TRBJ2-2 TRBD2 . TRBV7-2 TGTGCCAGCTCCAGGGATCTACTAGCGGGAGGTATCGGGGAGCTGTTTTTT CASSRDLLAGGIGELFF
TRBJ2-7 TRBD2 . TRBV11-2 TGTGCCAGCAGCCTCGACGGGGGGGGCTACTACGAGCAGTACTTC CASSLDGGGYYEQYF
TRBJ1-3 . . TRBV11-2 TGTGCCAGCAGCTTCGGAGCCGGTCTCTCTGGAAACACCATATATTTT CASSFGAGLSGNTIYF
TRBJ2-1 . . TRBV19 TGTGCCAGCGCCGGGACAACTTCCTACAATGAGCAGTTCTTC CASAGTTSYNEQFF
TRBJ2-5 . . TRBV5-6 TGTGCCAGCAGCTTGGACTTGCAAGAGACCCAGTACTTC CASSLDLQETQYF
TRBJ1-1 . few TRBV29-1 TGCAGCGTTGGCTCTCCGGAGGTTGAAGCTTTCTTT CSVGSPEVEAFF
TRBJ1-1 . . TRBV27 TGTGCCAGCAGTTCCCACGGGGGGGGCACTGAAGCTTTCTTT CASSSHGGGTEAFF
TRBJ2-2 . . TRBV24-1 TGTGCCACCCAAGAGGGCGGGGAGCTGTTTTTT CATQEGGELFF
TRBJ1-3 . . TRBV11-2 TGTGCCCTCGCCCAGGGGCCAGGAAACACCATATATTTT CALAQGPGNTIYF
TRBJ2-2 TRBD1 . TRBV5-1 TGCGCCAGCAGCTTGGGGACAGGGGGTACCGGGGAGCTGTTTTTT CASSLGTGGTGELFF
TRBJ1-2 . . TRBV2 TGTGCCAGCAGGGCTAACAGGGCGAGAGGCTACACCTTC CASRANRARGYTF
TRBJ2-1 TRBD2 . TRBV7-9 TGTGCCAGCAGCCTGCGGACTAGCGGGGCACTAGGGCAGTTCTTC CASSLRTSGALGQFF
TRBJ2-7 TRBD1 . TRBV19 TGTGCCAGTAGCTCCACACAGGGGACATACGAGCAGTACTTC CASSSTQGTYEQYF
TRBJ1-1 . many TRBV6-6 TGTGCCAGCAGTTCACAGGGAGAGGAAGCTTTCTTT CASSSQGEEAFF
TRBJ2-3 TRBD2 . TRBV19 TGTGCCAGTAGTATAAGCGGGAGGCCAGATACGCAGTATTTT CASSISGRPDTQYF
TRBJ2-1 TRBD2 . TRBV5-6 TGTGCCAGCAGCACCGGACTAGCTACCTACAATGAGCAGTTCTTC CASSTGLATYNEQFF
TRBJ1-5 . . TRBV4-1 TGCGCCAGCAGCCTCCTGATACAGGGAGGCAATCAGCCCCAGCATTTT CASSLLIQGGNQPQHF
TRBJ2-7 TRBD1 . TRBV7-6 TGTGCCAGCAGCTCGATCCGGGACAGGGGGCCGGGGGAGCAGTACTTC CASSSIRDRGPGEQYF
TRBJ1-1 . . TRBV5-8 TGTGCCAGCAGCCCCCGGGGGACTGAAGCTTTCTTT CASSPRGTEAFF
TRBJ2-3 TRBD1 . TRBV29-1 TGCAGCGCCGCCAGAGGGGTAGGGGGCGGCACAGATACGCAGTATTTT CSAARGVGGGTDTQYF
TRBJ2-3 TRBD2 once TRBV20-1 TGCAGTGCTAGTTATTGGACTAGCGGCTCTCGGGATACGCAGTATTTT CSASYWTSGSRDTQYF
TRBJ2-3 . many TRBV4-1 TGCGCCAGCAGCCAAGGGGGCTCAGCTAGCGAGAGCACAGATACGCAGTATTTT CASSQGGSASESTDTQYF
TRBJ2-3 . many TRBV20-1 TGCAGTGCTACACCTAGGGATACGCAGTATTTT CSATPRDTQYF
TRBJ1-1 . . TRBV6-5 TGTGCCAGCATCAATGACAAGAACACTGAAGCTTTCTTT CASINDKNTEAFF
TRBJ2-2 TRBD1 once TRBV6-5 TGTGCCAGCAGACCTACAGGGGCGTGGACCGGGGAGCTGTTTTTT CASRPTGAWTGELFF
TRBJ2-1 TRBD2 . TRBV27 TGTGCCAGCAGTGGGGGGGTAAGCTCCTACAATGAGCAGTTCTTC CASSGGVSSYNEQFF
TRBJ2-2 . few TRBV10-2 TGCGCCAGCAGACAGGCACGCACAGGGTCCGGGGAGCTGTTTTTT CASRQARTGSGELFF
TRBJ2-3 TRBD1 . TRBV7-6 TGTGCCAGCAGTCCATGGGAACGGACAGGGGAGTATACGCAGTATTTT CASSPWERTGEYTQYF
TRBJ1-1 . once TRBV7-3 TGTGCCAGCAGCACAACAGGGCCGGACACTGAAGCTTTCTTT CASSTTGPDTEAFF
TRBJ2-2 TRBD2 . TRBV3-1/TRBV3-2 TGTGCCAGCAGCCCACGACTAGCGGGGTACACCGGGGAGCTGTTTTTT CASSPRLAGYTGELFF
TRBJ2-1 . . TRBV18 TGTGCCAGCTCACCAGGGGCCCCCCCCGGGAATGAGCAGTTCTTC CASSPGAPPGNEQFF
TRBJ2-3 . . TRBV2 TGTGCCAGAACTGAACCGGGTGATACGCAGTATTTT CARTEPGDTQYF
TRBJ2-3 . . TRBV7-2 TGTGCCAGCAGCTTAGAGTCGTTTAGCTTTACGGATACGCAGTATTTT CASSLESFSFTDTQYF
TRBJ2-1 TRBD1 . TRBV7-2 TGTGCCAGCAGCGCACAGGGGGCCTCCTACAATGAGCAGTTCTTC CASSAQGASYNEQFF
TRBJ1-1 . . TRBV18 TGTGCCACCTCTGGCGGAGGGTGGGTCACTGAAGCTTTCTTT CATSGGGWVTEAFF
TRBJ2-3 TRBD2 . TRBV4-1 TGCGCCAGCAGCCAAGGGGCGGGAGGAGGCACAGATACGCAGTATTTT CASSQGAGGGTDTQYF
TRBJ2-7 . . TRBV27 TGTGCCAGGCCCCGAGCAAGCTCCTACGAGCAGTACTTC CARPRASSYEQYF
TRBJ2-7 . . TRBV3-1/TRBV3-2 TGTGCCAGCAGCCCTGGGAGGTTCACCTACGAGCAGTACTTC CASSPGRFTYEQYF
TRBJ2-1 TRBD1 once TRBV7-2 TGTGCCAGCAGCATACTCCCCGGGACAGGGGGCAATGAGCAGTTCTTC CASSILPGTGGNEQFF
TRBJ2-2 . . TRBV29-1 TGCAGCGTTGAAGGCGGGGACAGAAACACCGGGGAGCTGTTTTTT CSVEGGDRNTGELFF
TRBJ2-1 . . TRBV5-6 TGTGCCAGCAGCTTGGCAGCGGGCGGCAATGAGCAGTTCTTC CASSLAAGGNEQFF
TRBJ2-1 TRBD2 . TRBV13 TGTGCCAGCAGCCCCCCCTACGGGAGGGTGTGGGATGAGCAGTTCTTC CASSPPYGRVWDEQFF
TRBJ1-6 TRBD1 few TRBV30 TGTGCCTGGACTAAGGGACAGAATAATTCACCCCTCCACTTT CAWTKGQNNSPLHF
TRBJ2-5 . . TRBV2 TGTGCCAGCAAGGGGCAGAAAGAGACCCAGTACTTC CASKGQKETQYF
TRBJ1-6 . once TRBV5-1 TGCGCCAGCAGCCCCCGCGGGTTCGATAATTCACCCCTCCACTTT CASSPRGFDNSPLHF
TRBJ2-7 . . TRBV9 TGTGCCAGCAGCGTAGATTCGGGAGATGCGGGCGAGCAGTACTTC CASSVDSGDAGEQYF
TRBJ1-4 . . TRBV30 TGTGCCTGGAGTGCCCAGAGCGGCAGGAATGAAAAACTGTTTTTT CAWSAQSGRNEKLFF
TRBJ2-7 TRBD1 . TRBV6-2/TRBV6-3 TGTGCCAGCAGTTACTTAATCAGGGACAGCTGGTACGAGCAGTACTTC CASSYLIRDSWYEQYF
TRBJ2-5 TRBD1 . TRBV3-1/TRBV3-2 TGTGCCAGCAGCTACTACAGGGGCTCGGGAGAGACCCAGTACTTC CASSYYRGSGETQYF
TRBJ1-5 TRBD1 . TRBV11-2 TGTGCCAGCAGCGAGGACAGGAGGAATCAGCCCCAGCATTTT CASSEDRRNQPQHF
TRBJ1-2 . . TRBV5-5 TGTGCCAGCAGCTTTACCCCTGAGTCTAACTATGGCTACACCTTC CASSFTPESNYGYTF
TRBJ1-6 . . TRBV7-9 TGTGCCAGCAGCCTAGGAGGGTCCTGGACACCCCTCCACTTT CASSLGGSWTPLHF
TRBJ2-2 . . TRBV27 TGTGCCAGCAGTTCCCTACAGGGTTCCGTGAACACCGGGGAGCTGTTTTTT CASSSLQGSVNTGELFF
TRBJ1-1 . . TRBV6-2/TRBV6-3 TGTGCCAGCAGTCGACACCTCACTGAAGCTTTCTTT CASSRHLTEAFF
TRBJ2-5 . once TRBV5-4 TGTGCCAGCAGCCCTGGCACCTCGGGGACCCAGTACTTC CASSPGTSGTQYF
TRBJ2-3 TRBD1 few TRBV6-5 TGTGCCACCAAAAGACAGGGGGTCCATACGCAGTATTTT CATKRQGVHTQYF